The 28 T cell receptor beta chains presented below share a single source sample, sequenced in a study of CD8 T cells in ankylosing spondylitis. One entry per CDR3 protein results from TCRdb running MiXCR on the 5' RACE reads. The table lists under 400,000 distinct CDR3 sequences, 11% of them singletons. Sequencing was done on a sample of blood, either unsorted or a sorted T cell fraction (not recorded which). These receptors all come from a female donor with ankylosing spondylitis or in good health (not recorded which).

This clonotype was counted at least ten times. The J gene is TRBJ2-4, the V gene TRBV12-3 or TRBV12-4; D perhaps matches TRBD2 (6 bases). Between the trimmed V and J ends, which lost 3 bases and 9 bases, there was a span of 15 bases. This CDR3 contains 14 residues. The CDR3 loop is CASSLSGSTGIQYF. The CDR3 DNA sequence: TGTGCCAGCAGTTTGTCCGGGAGTACGGGCATTCAGTACTTC.

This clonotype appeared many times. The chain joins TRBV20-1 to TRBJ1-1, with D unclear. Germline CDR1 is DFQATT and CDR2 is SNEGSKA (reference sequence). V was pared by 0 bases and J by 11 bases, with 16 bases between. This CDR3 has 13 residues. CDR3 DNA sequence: TGCAGTGCTAGAGATACTAAGGGTCGCGTGGCTTTCTTT. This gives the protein CSARDTKGRVAFF.

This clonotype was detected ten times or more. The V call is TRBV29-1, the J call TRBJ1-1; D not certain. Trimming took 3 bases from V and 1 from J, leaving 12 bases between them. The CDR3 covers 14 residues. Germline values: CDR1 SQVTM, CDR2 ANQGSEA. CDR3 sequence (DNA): TGCAGCGTTGATGGGTTTCGGGGGAACACTGAAGCTTTCTTT. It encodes CSVDGFRGNTEAFF.

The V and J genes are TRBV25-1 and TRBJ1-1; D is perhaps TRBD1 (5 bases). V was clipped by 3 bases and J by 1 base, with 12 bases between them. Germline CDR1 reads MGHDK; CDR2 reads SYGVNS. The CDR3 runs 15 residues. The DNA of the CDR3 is TGTGCCAGCAGTGATCGACAGCCCGGGAACACTGAAGCTTTCTTT. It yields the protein CASSDRQPGNTEAFF.

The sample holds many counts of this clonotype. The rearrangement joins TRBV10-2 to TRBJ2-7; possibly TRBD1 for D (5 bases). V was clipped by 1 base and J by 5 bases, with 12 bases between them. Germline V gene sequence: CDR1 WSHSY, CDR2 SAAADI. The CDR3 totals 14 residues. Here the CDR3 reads CASSELGRANEQYF. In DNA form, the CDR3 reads TGCGCCAGCAGTGAGTTGGGCAGGGCAAACGAGCAGTACTTC.

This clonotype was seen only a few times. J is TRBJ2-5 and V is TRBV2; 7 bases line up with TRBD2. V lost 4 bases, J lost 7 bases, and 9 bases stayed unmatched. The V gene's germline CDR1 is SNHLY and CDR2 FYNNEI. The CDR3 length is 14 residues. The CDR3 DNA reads TGTGCCAGCAGTGTAGGTCTGACGGGGGGGACCCAGTACTTC. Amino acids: CASSVGLTGGTQYF.

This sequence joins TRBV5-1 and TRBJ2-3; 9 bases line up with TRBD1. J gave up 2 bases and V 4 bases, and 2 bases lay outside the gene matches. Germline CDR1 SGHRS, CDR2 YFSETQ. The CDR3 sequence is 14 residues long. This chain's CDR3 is CASSQQGATDTQYF. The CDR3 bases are TGCGCCAGCAGCCAACAGGGGGCCACAGATACGCAGTATTTT.

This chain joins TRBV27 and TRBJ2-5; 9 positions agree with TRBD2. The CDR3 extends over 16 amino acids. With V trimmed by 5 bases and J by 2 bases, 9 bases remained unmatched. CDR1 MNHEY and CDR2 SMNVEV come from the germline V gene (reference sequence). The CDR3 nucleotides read TGTGCCAGCAGTCAGGGGAGACTAGCGGCTCAAGAGACCCAGTACTTC. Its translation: CASSQGRLAAQETQYF.

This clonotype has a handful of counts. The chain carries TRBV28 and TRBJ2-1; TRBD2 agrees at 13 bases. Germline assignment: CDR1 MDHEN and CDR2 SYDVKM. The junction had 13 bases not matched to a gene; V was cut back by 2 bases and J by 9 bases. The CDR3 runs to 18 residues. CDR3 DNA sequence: TGTGCCAGCAGTTTAGGACTAGCGGGAGTGGCTGGAATCGGTGAGCAGTTCTTC. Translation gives CASSLGLAGVAGIGEQFF.

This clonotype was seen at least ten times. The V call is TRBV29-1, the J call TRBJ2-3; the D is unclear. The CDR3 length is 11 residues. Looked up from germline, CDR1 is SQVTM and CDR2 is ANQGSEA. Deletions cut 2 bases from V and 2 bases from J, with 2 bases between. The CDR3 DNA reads TGCAGCGTTGAAACCACAGATACGCAGTATTTT. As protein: CSVETTDTQYF.

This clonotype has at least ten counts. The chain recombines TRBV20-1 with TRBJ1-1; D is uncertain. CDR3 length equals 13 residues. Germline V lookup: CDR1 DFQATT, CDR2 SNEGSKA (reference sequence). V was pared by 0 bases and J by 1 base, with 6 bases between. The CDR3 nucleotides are TGCAGTGCTAGAGATCTCCGGAACACTGAAGCTTTCTTT. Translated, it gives CSARDLRNTEAFF.

CDR3 residues: CASGAPGQALTYEQYF. DNA for the CDR3: TGTGCCAGCGGGGCTCCGGGACAGGCGTTAACCTACGAGCAGTACTTC. This rearrangement joins TRBV12-3 or TRBV12-4 to TRBJ2-7, with 8 bases lining up with TRBD1. V lost 8 bases to trimming and J lost 2 bases; unmatched junction nucleotides: 14. The CDR3 is 16 amino acids.

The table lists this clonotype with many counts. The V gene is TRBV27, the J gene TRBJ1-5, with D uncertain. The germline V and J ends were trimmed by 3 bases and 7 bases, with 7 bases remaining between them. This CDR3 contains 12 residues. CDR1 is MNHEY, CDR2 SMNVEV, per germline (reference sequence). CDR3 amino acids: CASSFWEQPQHF. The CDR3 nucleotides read TGTGCCAGCAGTTTTTGGGAGCAGCCCCAGCATTTT.

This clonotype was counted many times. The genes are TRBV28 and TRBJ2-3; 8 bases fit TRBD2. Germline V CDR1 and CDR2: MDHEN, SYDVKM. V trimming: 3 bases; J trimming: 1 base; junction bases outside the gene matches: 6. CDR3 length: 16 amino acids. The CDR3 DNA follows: TGTGCCAGCAGTTTTATCGGGGGGGGTGGCACAGATACGCAGTATTTT. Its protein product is CASSFIGGGGTDTQYF.

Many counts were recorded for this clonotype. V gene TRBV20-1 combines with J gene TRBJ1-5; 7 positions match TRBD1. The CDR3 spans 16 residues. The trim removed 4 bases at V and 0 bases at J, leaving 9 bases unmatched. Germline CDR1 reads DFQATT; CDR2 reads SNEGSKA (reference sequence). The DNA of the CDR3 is TGCAGTGCTATATCTGCAGGGGGTATTAGCAATCAGCCCCAGCATTTT. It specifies CSAISAGGISNQPQHF.

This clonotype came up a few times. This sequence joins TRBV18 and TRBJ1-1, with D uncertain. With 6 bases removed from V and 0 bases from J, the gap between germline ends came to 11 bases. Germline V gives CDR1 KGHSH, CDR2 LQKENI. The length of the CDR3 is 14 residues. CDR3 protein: CASSTEGMNTEAFF. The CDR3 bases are TGTGCCAGCTCCACGGAGGGTATGAACACTGAAGCTTTCTTT. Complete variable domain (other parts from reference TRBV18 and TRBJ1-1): NAGVMQNPRHLVRRRGQEARLRCSPMKGHSHVYWYRQLPEEGLKFMVYLQKENIIDESGMPKERFSAEFPKEGPSILRIQQVVRGDSAAYFCASSTEGMNTEAFFGQGTRLTVV.

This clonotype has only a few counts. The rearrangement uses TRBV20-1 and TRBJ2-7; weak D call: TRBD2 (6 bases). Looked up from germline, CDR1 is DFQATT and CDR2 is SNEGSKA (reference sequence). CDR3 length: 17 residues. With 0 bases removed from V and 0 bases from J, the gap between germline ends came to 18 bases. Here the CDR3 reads CSARDPAGLGASYEQYF. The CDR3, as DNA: TGCAGTGCTAGAGACCCCGCGGGGCTAGGGGCCTCCTACGAGCAGTACTTC.

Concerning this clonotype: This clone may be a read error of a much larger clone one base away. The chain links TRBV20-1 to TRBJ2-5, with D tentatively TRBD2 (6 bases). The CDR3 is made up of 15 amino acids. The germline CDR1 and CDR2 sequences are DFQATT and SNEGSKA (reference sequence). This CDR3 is CSARDGAGPQETQSF. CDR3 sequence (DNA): TGCAGTGCTAGAGATGGAGCGGGTCCCCAAGAGACCCAGTCCTTC.

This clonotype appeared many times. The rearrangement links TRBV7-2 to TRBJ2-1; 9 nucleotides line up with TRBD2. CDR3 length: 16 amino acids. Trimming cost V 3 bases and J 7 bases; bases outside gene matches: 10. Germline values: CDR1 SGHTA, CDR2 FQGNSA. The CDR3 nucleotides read TGTGCCAGCAGCTTCGTCATTGGGACTAGCATGAATGAGCAGTTCTTC. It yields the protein CASSFVIGTSMNEQFF.

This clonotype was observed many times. In nucleotides, the CDR3 is TGTGCCAGCAGTTACTCGAGAGGCCTTGGCCGACCCTCCTTCTATGGCTACACCTTC. Translated, it gives CASSYSRGLGRPSFYGYTF. The chain employs TRBV6-5 and TRBJ1-2; D not resolved. The CDR3 is 19 amino acids. CDR1 MNHEY and CDR2 SVGAGI come from the germline V gene. Trimming cost V 0 bases and J 4 bases, with 24 bases left between them.

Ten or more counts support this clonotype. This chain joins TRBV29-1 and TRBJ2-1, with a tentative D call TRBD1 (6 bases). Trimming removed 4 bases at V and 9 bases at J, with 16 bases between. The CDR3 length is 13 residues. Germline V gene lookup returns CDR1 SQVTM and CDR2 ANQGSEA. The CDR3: CSVGDISPLEQFF. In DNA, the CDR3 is TGCAGCGTTGGGGACATATCGCCCCTTGAGCAGTTCTTC.

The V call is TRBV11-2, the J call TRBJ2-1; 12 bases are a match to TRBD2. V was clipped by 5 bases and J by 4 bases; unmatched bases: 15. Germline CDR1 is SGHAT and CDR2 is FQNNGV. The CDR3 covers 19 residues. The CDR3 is CASSVTSGRIIMSYNEQFF. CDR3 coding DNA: TGTGCCAGCAGCGTAACTAGCGGGAGGATTATCATGTCTTACAATGAGCAGTTCTTC.

CDR3 DNA: TGTGCCAGCAGCTTAGCTAGCGGGTACTTACACAATGAGCAGTTCTTC. Its translation: CASSLASGYLHNEQFF. The J gene is TRBJ2-1, the V gene TRBV11-2; 8 positions match TRBD2. V lost 1 base, J lost 5 bases, and 7 bases stayed unmatched. From germline, CDR1 is SGHAT and CDR2 FQNNGV. CDR3 length: 16 amino acids.

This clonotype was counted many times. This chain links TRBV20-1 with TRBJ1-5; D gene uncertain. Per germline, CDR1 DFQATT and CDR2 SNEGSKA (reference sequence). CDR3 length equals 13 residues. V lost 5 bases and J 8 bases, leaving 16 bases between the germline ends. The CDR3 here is CSAPGPGGKPQHF. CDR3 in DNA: TGCAGTGCTCCTGGTCCCGGAGGGAAGCCCCAGCATTTT.

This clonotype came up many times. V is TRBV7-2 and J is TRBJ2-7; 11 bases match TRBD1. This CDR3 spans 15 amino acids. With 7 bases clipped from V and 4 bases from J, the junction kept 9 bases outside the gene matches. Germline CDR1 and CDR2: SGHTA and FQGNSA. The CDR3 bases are TGTGCCAGCACCATGGGGACAGGGGGTTTGTACGAGCAGTACTTC. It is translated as CASTMGTGGLYEQYF.

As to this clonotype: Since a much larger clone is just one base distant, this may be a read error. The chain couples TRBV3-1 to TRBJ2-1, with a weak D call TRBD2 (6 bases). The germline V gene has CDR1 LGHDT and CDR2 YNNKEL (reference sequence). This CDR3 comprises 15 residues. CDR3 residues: CASCQEASVNNEQFF. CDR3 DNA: TGTGCCAGCTGCCAGGAGGCTAGCGTAAACAATGAGCAGTTCTTC.

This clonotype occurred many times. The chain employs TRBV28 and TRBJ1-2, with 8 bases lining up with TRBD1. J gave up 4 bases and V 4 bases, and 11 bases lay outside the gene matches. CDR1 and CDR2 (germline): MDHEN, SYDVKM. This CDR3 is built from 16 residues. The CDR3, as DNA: TGTGCCAGCAGTTCCCCTCAGGGGGCGGGGGTCTATGGCTACACCTTC. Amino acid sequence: CASSSPQGAGVYGYTF.

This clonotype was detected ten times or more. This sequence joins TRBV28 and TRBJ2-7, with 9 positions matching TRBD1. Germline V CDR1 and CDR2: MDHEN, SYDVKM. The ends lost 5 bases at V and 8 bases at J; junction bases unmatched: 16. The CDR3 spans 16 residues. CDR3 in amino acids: CASSTLAGTGIEKQYF. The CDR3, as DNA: TGTGCCAGCAGTACCTTAGCCGGGACAGGGATCGAAAAGCAGTACTTC.